The next 30 T cell receptor beta chains were all read from a single sample in a study of cytomegalovirus exposure and HLA in healthy donors. The PCR used 60 Vbeta and 13 Jbeta primers. The data were produced by immunoSEQ multiplex PCR, yet TCRdb's version contains in-frame clones alone and is incomplete. The data contain 64,000 or so clones, around 70% of them singletons. The sample taken for sequencing was PBMCs. Every receptor here comes from a woman in her 50s in good health and CMV-seropositive.

A few counts support this clone. The germline gene is not matched at one end of the junction; a read error may be the cause. This sequence joins TRBV6-5 and TRBJ2-2; weak D call: TRBD1 (7 bases). CDR1 and CDR2 (germline): MNHEY, SVGAGI. The CDR3 contains 13 residues. Here the CDR3 reads CASGYRGGGELFF. The CDR3 DNA is TGTGCCAGCGGTTACAGGGGAGGCGGGGAGCTGTTTTTT.

The chain combines TRBV7-2 with TRBJ2-1; the match to TRBD1 covers 7 bases. The CDR3 contains 16 residues. Per germline, CDR1 SGHTA and CDR2 FQGNSA. J gave up 5 bases and V 1 base, and 8 bases lay outside the gene matches. Written as DNA, the CDR3 is TGTGCCAGCAGCTTAGGCCTACCGGGACAGAACAATGAGCAGTTCTTC. It translates to CASSLGLPGQNNEQFF.

A few counts support this clone. The chain has TRBV11-2 and TRBJ2-5; TRBD2 aligns across 8 bases. This CDR3 has 15 amino acids. The trim removed 2 bases at V and 4 bases at J, leaving 6 bases unmatched. Germline values: CDR1 SGHAT, CDR2 FQNNGV. This CDR3 is CASSLNNGGVETQYF. Written as DNA, the CDR3 is TGTGCCAGCAGCTTAAACAACGGGGGGGTAGAGACCCAGTACTTC. Full variable domain (missing parts from reference TRBV11-2 and TRBJ2-5): EAGVAQSPRYKIIEKRQSVAFWCNPISGHATLYWYQQILGQGPKLLIQFQNNGVVDDSQLPKDRFSAERLKGVDSTLKIQPAKLEDSAVYLCASSLNNGGVETQYFGPGTRLLVL.

The chain is built from TRBV19 and TRBJ2-5, with D possibly being TRBD1 (7 bases). In germline, CDR1 is LNHDA, CDR2 SQIVND (reference sequence). The CDR3 consists of 16 residues. Trimming stripped 5 bases from V and 4 bases from J, with 20 bases between. In DNA, the CDR3 is TGTGCCAGTAGTTCAGGACAGGAAGGAGGGTTAGAGACCCAGTACTTC. Translated, it gives CASSSGQEGGLETQYF.

This chain joins TRBV18 and TRBJ2-7, with 8 positions matching TRBD1. This CDR3 spans 15 amino acids. The germline CDR1 and CDR2 sequences are KGHSH and LQKENI. J was trimmed by 3 bases and V by 2 bases; bases with no gene match: 6. CDR3 DNA: TGTGCCAGCTCACCAGCTCAGGGGGCTGGCTACGAGCAGTACTTC. This sequence encodes CASSPAQGAGYEQYF.

This rearrangement joins TRBV27 to TRBJ1-2; D remains unclear. The CDR3 is made up of 14 amino acids. Germline CDR1 reads MNHEY; CDR2 reads SMNVEV (reference sequence). V lost 5 bases to trimming and J lost 2 bases, with 12 bases between them. In nucleotides, the CDR3 is TGTGCCAGCAGTCAGGTCCCATCGAACTATGGCTACACCTTC. Translating it yields CASSQVPSNYGYTF.

The rearrangement joins TRBV7-9 to TRBJ1-2, with TRBD1 matching over 9 bases. V gave up 5 bases and J gave up 5 bases; unmatched junction bases: 9. Germline CDR1 reads SEHNR; CDR2 reads FQNEAQ (reference sequence). This CDR3 has 15 residues. CDR3 region: CASSASTGTGYGYTF. The CDR3 coding sequence is TGTGCCAGCAGCGCTAGTACCGGGACAGGGTATGGCTACACCTTC.

CDR3 DNA sequence: TGTGCCAGCAGGAGACAGGGGGACACTGAAGCTTTCTTT. This sequence encodes CASRRQGDTEAFF. The rearrangement joins TRBV6-1 to TRBJ1-1; 9 positions match TRBD1. V was clipped by 6 bases and J by 3 bases; unmatched bases: 2. The CDR3 runs 13 residues. CDR1 and CDR2 (germline): MNHNS, SASEGT.

This clone was detected many times. The V call is TRBV6-5, the J call TRBJ1-5; a possible D gene is TRBD1 (5 bases). CDR3 length equals 15 residues. The germline gives CDR1 MNHEY, CDR2 SVGAGI. Trimming removed 8 bases at V and 0 bases at J, with 14 bases between. The CDR3, as DNA: TGTGCCAGCGGGGCGGACGGTCTTAGCAATCAGCCCCAGCATTTT. Amino acids: CASGADGLSNQPQHF.

V and J are TRBV28 and TRBJ2-7; 10 bases are a match to TRBD2. Germline values: CDR1 MDHEN, CDR2 SYDVKM. V was pared by 5 bases and J by 6 bases, with 10 bases of the junction left unmatched. CDR3 size: 15 residues. The CDR3 sequence is CASSAPSGGPGEQYF. CDR3 DNA: TGTGCCAGCAGTGCCCCTAGCGGGGGCCCCGGCGAGCAGTACTTC.

The chain joins TRBV4-3 to TRBJ1-2, with TRBD1 identical over 9 bases. The V gene end was trimmed by 0 bases and the J gene end by 6 bases; junction bases not matched to a gene: 2. The CDR3 is made up of 14 amino acids. The V gene's germline CDR1 is LGHNA and CDR2 YSLEER. The CDR3 loop reads CASSQDRQGDGYTF. Here the CDR3 DNA reads TGCGCCAGCAGCCAAGATAGACAGGGGGATGGCTACACCTTC.

The chain has TRBV7-2 and TRBJ1-5, with 9 bases lining up with TRBD1. V lost 1 base and J lost 8; bases outside the gene matches: 6. CDR3 length equals 15 residues. Germline lookup yields CDR1 SGHTA and CDR2 FQGNSA. CDR3 residues: CASSLGTGAGEPQHF. The CDR3, as DNA: TGTGCCAGCAGCTTAGGGACAGGGGCCGGGGAGCCCCAGCATTTT.

The V and J genes are TRBV6-1 and TRBJ1-2; 9 bases match TRBD1. The CDR3 extends over 12 amino acids. The V segment lost 4 bases and the J segment 6 bases; nucleotides outside the gene matches: 0. The germline gives CDR1 MNHNS, CDR2 SASEGT. CDR3 sequence (DNA): TGTGCCAGCAGTGGACAGGGGGATGGCTACACCTTC. Translated: CASSGQGDGYTF.

The chain employs TRBV6-5 and TRBJ2-5; 11 bases are shared with TRBD2. After removal of 6 bases from V and 5 bases from J, the junction contained 2 bases not matched to a gene. Germline CDR1 MNHEY, CDR2 SVGAGI. This CDR3 has 13 residues. The CDR3 coding sequence is TGTGCCAGCAGCAGACTAGCGGGGGAGACCCAGTACTTC. The encoded protein is CASSRLAGETQYF.

V is TRBV7-2 and J is TRBJ2-7; TRBD1 matches 8 bases. CDR3 length: 14 residues. V lost 4 bases to trimming and J lost 6 bases; unmatched junction nucleotides: 8. The V gene's germline CDR1 is SGHTA and CDR2 FQGNSA. This CDR3 is CASSSGQGPLEQYF. The DNA for the CDR3 is TGTGCCAGCAGCTCTGGACAGGGTCCCCTCGAGCAGTACTTC.

This clone was observed a handful of times. Other nucleotide sequences in the sample specify the same CDR3. The rearrangement uses TRBV2 and TRBJ1-5, with 9 bases aligning to TRBD1. Germline CDR1 reads SNHLY; CDR2 reads FYNNEI. Losses at the gene ends were 4 bases for V and 7 bases for J; bases not matched to a gene: 5. The CDR3 is 14 residues long. The CDR3 here is CASSGTGEDQPQHF. DNA of the CDR3: TGTGCCAGCAGTGGGACAGGGGAGGACCAGCCCCAGCATTTT. Full variable domain (outside the CDR3, taken from reference TRBV2 and TRBJ1-5): EPEVTQTPSHQVTQMGQEVILRCVPISNHLYFYWYRQILGQKVEFLVSFYNNEISEKSEIFDDQFSVERPDGSNFTLKIRSTKLEDSAMYFCASSGTGEDQPQHFGDGTRLSIL.

This clone has only a few counts. The J gene is TRBJ1-5, the V gene TRBV27; 9 bases map to TRBD1. Per the germline V gene, CDR1 is MNHEY and CDR2 is SMNVEV (reference sequence). V was clipped by 5 bases and J by 0 bases; unmatched bases: 8. The CDR3 length is 17 residues. CDR3 loop: CASSLTGTGTSNQPQHF. CDR3 bases: TGTGCCAGCAGTCTCACCGGGACAGGGACTAGCAATCAGCCCCAGCATTTT.

This clone has only one observation. The chain recombines TRBV15 with TRBJ2-7, with D uncertain. This CDR3 is 17 amino acids long. V gave up 0 bases and J gave up 0 bases, with 15 bases separating them. CDR1 LNHNV and CDR2 YYDKDF come from the germline V gene (reference sequence). In nucleotides, the CDR3 is TGTGCCACCAGCAGAGATACAACGCAGGTGGGCTCCTACGAGCAGTACTTC. Its protein is CATSRDTTQVGSYEQYF. Drawing the rest from reference TRBV15 and TRBJ2-7, the complete variable domain is DAMVIQNPRYQVTQFGKPVTLSCSQTLNHNVMYWYQQKSSQAPKLLFHYYDKDFNNEADTPDNFQSRRPNTSFCFLDIRSPGLGDTAMYLCATSRDTTQVGSYEQYFGPGTRLTVT.

The chain recombines TRBV4-3 with TRBJ2-3; tentatively, D is TRBD1 (5 bases). Trimming left V 1 base short and J 2 bases short, with 10 bases between. In germline, CDR1 is LGHNA, CDR2 YSLEER. The CDR3 is 15 residues long. CDR3 DNA: TGCGCCAGCAGCCAAGGGGGCGCCTTCACAGATACGCAGTATTTT. Translated, it gives CASSQGGAFTDTQYF.

This chain links TRBV30 with TRBJ2-3; D gene ambiguous. This CDR3 has 12 residues. The V gene's germline CDR1 is GTSNPN and CDR2 SVGIG (reference sequence). Trimming took 3 bases from V and 5 from J, leaving 9 bases between them. Written as DNA, the CDR3 is TGTGCCTGGAGCCCTTCTGTAGATACGCAGTATTTT. Its protein is CAWSPSVDTQYF.

The V and J genes are TRBV9 and TRBJ2-7, with D possibly TRBD2 on 6 matching bases. This CDR3 region has 11 residues. CDR1 and CDR2 (germline): SGDLS, YYNGEE. The DNA for the CDR3 is TGTGCTTCGGGGGATTCCTACGAGCAGTACTTC. It encodes CASGDSYEQYF.

The CDR3 sequence: CASSDDREYTF. In DNA form, the CDR3 reads TGTGCCAGCAGCGATGACAGGGAATACACCTTC. This rearrangement joins TRBV6-5 to TRBJ1-2; 7 nucleotides agree with TRBD1. The length of the CDR3 is 11 residues. The V gene end was trimmed by 6 bases and the J gene end by 11 bases; junction bases not matched to a gene: 6. The germline V gene has CDR1 MNHEY and CDR2 SVGAGI.

This clone showed up just a few times. The genes are TRBV9 and TRBJ2-2, with D possibly being TRBD1 (6 bases). Trimming left V 7 bases short and J 0 bases short, with 10 bases between. Germline V gene lookup returns CDR1 SGDLS and CDR2 YYNGEE. This CDR3 region has 14 residues. CDR3 protein: CASSRDTNTGELFF. The CDR3 nucleotides read TGTGCCAGCTCCCGGGACACGAACACCGGGGAGCTGTTTTTT.

The chain uses TRBV7-2 and TRBJ2-3, with 10 bases fitting TRBD2. The V gene's germline CDR1 is SGHTA and CDR2 FQGNSA. The CDR3 extends over 16 amino acids. The J segment lost 3 bases and the V segment lost 5 bases, leaving 8 bases of the junction unmatched. The CDR3 loop is CASSPISGGPTDTQYF. CDR3 in DNA: TGTGCCAGCAGCCCAATTAGCGGGGGGCCAACAGATACGCAGTATTTT.

This clone turned up a few times. The rearrangement joins TRBV10-1 to TRBJ2-4; 9 nucleotides line up with TRBD2. The V segment lost 5 bases and the J segment 8 bases; nucleotides outside the gene matches: 10. CDR3 length: 15 residues. Germline assignment: CDR1 WNHNN and CDR2 SYGVQD (reference sequence). CDR3: CASSSSGNFMDIQYF. The DNA for the CDR3 is TGCGCCAGCAGTTCTAGCGGGAATTTCATGGACATTCAGTACTTC.

In this sample, this clone turned up many times. The genes are TRBV28 and TRBJ1-1, with a weak D call TRBD1 (5 bases). The CDR3 is made up of 17 amino acids. CDR1 and CDR2 from the germline V gene are MDHEN and SYDVKM. V was shortened by 3 bases and J by 6 bases, with 23 bases between the two germline ends. The CDR3 sequence: CASSFLPSGGGVPEAFF. As DNA, the CDR3 is TGTGCCAGCAGTTTCCTCCCCTCGGGGGGGGGAGTCCCTGAAGCTTTCTTT. The full variable domain, its missing parts supplied by reference TRBV28 and TRBJ1-1, is DVKVTQSSRYLVKRTGEKVFLECVQDMDHENMFWYRQDPGLGLRLIYFSYDVKMKEKGDIPEGYSVSREKKERFSLILESASTNQTSMYLCASSFLPSGGGVPEAFFGQGTRLTVV.

V and J are TRBV28 and TRBJ1-1, with 7 bases identical to TRBD1. The CDR3 sequence is 14 residues long. V gave up 10 bases and J gave up 0 bases; unmatched junction bases: 8. Looked up from germline, CDR1 is MDHEN and CDR2 is SYDVKM. The CDR3 is CATLPGTVNTEAFF. The CDR3 DNA is TGTGCCACCCTCCCCGGGACAGTGAACACTGAAGCTTTCTTT.

The V call is TRBV10-3, the J call TRBJ2-1, with 12 bases identical to TRBD2. The V and J ends lost 4 bases and 8 bases, in that order; junction bases with no gene match: 6. The germline V gene encodes CDR1 ENHRY and CDR2 SYGVKD. CDR3 length: 15 amino acids. Here the CDR3 reads CAISVTSGRFDEQFF. DNA for the CDR3: TGTGCCATCAGTGTAACTAGCGGGAGGTTCGATGAGCAGTTCTTC.

This chain connects TRBV30 to TRBJ1-6; tentative D call: TRBD1 (5 bases). The CDR3 has 21 amino acids. Trimming shortened V by 0 bases and J by 1 base, and 25 bases separated the two germline ends. Germline loops: CDR1 GTSNPN, CDR2 SVGIG (reference sequence). The CDR3 nucleotides are TGTGCCTGGAGTGTATTGGGGTGGGGACTTACTCAGTCTTCCTATAATTCACCCCTCCACTTT. Translated: CAWSVLGWGLTQSSYNSPLHF.

The chain uses TRBV30 and TRBJ2-5; 9 bases line up with TRBD1. V shed 1 base and J 2 bases; nucleotides not matched to a gene: 5. Germline assignment: CDR1 GTSNPN and CDR2 SVGIG (reference sequence). The CDR3 has 15 residues. The CDR3 loop reads CAWSGGQGLQETQYF. The DNA of the CDR3 is TGTGCCTGGAGTGGGGGACAGGGCCTACAAGAGACCCAGTACTTC.